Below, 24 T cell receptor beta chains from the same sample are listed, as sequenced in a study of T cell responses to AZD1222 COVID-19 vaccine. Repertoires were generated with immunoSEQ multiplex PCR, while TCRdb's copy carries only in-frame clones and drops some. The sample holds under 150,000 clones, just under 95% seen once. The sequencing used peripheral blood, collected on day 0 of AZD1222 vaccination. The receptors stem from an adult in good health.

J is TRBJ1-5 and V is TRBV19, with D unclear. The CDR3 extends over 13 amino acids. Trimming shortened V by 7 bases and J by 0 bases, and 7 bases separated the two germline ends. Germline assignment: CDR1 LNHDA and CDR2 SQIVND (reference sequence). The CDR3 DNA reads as TGTGCCAGTAATAGGTATAGCAATCAGCCCCAGCATTTT. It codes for CASNRYSNQPQHF. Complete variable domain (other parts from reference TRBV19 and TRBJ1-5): DGGITQSPKYLFRKEGQNVTLSCEQNLNHDAMYWYRQDPGQGLRLIYYSQIVNDFQKGDIAEGYSVSREKKESFPLTVTSAQKNPTAFYLCASNRYSNQPQHFGDGTRLSIL.

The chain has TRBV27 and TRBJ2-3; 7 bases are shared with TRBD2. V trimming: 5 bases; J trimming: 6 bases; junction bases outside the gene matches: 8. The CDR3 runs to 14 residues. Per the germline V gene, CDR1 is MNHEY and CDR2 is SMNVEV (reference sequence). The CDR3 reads CASSRLAVRDTQYF. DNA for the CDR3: TGTGCCAGCAGTAGGCTAGCGGTCCGTGATACGCAGTATTTT.

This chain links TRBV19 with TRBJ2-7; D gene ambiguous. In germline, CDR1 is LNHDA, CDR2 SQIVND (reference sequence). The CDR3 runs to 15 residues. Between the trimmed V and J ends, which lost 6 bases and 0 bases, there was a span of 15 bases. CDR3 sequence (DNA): TGTGCCAGTAGCCAAGGTGGCAGTACCTCCTACGAGCAGTACTTC. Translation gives CASSQGGSTSYEQYF.

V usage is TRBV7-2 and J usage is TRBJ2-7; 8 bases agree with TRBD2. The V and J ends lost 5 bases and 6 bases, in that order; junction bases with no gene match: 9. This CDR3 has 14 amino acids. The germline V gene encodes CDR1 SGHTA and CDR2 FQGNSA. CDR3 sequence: CASSPPGRAAEQYF. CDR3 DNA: TGTGCCAGCAGCCCTCCCGGGAGGGCCGCCGAGCAGTACTTC.

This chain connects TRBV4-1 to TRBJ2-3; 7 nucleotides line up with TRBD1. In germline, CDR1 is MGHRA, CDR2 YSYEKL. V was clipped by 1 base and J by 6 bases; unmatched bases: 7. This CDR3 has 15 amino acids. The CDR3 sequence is CASSQGGQSLDTQYF. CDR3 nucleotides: TGCGCCAGCAGCCAAGGGGGACAGTCTTTGGATACGCAGTATTTT.

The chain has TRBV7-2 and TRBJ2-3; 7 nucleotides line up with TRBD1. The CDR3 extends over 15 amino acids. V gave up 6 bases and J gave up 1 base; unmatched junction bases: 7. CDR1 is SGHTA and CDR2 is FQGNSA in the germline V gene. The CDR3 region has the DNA TGTGCCAGCAGAAATGGACAGGATCGCACAGATACGCAGTATTTT. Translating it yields CASRNGQDRTDTQYF.

CDR3 region: CASSPRGAGWENTEAFF. The CDR3 DNA follows: TGTGCCAGCAGCCCCAGGGGGGCAGGGTGGGAGAACACTGAAGCTTTCTTT. This sequence joins TRBV7-6 and TRBJ1-1; 7 nucleotides line up with TRBD1. This CDR3 spans 17 amino acids. V was clipped by 5 bases and J by 1 base; unmatched bases: 13. Germline lookup yields CDR1 SGHVS and CDR2 FNYEAQ.

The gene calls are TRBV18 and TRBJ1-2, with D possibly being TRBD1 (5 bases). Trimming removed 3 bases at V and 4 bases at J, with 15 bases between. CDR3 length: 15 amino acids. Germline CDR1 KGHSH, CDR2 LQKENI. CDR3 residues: CASSPVEGYGYGYTF. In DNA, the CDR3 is TGTGCCAGCTCACCGGTGGAGGGGTACGGCTATGGCTACACCTTC.

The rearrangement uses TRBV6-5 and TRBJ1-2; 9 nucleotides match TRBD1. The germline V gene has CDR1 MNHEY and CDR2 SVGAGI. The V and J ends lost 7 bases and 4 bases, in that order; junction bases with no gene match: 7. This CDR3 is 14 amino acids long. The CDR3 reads CASTEWTGAYGYTF. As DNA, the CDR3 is TGTGCCAGCACCGAATGGACAGGGGCCTATGGCTACACCTTC.

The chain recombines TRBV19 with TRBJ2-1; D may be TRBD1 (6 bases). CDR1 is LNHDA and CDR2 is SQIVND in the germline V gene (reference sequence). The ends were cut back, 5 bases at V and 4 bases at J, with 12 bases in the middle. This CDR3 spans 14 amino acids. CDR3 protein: CASSGGYLYNEQFF. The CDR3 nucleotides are TGTGCCAGTAGTGGGGGCTACCTATACAATGAGCAGTTCTTC. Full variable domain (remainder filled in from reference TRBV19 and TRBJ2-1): DGGITQSPKYLFRKEGQNVTLSCEQNLNHDAMYWYRQDPGQGLRLIYYSQIVNDFQKGDIAEGYSVSREKKESFPLTVTSAQKNPTAFYLCASSGGYLYNEQFFGPGTRLTVL.

In DNA form, the CDR3 reads TGTGCCAGCACAAGGCGACAGCCGGTGAATCAGCCCCAGCATTTT. The encoded protein is CASTRRQPVNQPQHF. This chain joins TRBV27 and TRBJ1-5; D perhaps matches TRBD1 (5 bases). Between the trimmed V and J ends, which lost 7 bases and 4 bases, there was a span of 17 bases. Germline loops: CDR1 MNHEY, CDR2 SMNVEV (reference sequence). CDR3 size: 15 residues.

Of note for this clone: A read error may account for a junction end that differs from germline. CDR3 in DNA: TGTGCTAGCAGCTTAATTCGCCGGGGAGCCTACGAGCAGTACTTC. Encoded protein: CASSLIRRGAYEQYF. This rearrangement joins TRBV7-7 to TRBJ2-7; perhaps TRBD2 as D (5 bases). Germline V gene lookup returns CDR1 SSHAT and CDR2 FNYEAQ (reference sequence). The CDR3 is 15 amino acids.

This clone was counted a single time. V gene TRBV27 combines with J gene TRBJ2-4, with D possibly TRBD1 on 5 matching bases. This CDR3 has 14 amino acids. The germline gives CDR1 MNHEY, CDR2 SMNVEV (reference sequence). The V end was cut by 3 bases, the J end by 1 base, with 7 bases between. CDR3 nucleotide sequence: TGTGCCAGCAGTTTTGCAGGGGCCAAAAACATTCAGTACTTC. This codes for CASSFAGAKNIQYF.

CDR3: CASDGTHQYEQYF. The DNA for the CDR3 is TGTGCCAGCGACGGGACTCATCAATACGAGCAGTACTTC. V usage is TRBV2 and J usage is TRBJ2-7; TRBD2 is a possible D gene (6 bases). Germline lookup yields CDR1 SNHLY and CDR2 FYNNEI. The CDR3 extends over 13 amino acids. V was trimmed by 8 bases and J by 4 bases, leaving 15 bases between them.

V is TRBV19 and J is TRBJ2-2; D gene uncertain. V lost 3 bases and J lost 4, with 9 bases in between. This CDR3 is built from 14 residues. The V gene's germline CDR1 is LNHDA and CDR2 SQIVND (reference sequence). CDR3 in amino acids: CASSMAEFTGELFF. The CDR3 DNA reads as TGTGCCAGTAGTATGGCAGAATTCACCGGGGAGCTGTTTTTT.

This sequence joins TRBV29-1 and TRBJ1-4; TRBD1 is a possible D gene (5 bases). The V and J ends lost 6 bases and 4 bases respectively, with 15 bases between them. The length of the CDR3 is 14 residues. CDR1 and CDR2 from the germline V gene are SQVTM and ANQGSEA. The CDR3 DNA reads TGCAGCGTCGGGTGGGGGAGTCATAATGAAAAACTGTTTTTT. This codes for CSVGWGSHNEKLFF. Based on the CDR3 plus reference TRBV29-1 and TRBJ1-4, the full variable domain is SAVISQKPSRDICQRGTSLTIQCQVDSQVTMMFWYRQQPGQSLTLIATANQGSEATYESGFVIDKFPISRPNLTFSTLTVSNMSPEDSSIYLCSVGWGSHNEKLFFGSGTQLSVL.

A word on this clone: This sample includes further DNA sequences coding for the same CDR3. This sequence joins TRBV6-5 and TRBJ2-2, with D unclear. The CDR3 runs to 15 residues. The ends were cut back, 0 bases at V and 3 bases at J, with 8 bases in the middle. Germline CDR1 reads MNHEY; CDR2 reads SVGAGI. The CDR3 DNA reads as TGTGCCAGCAGTTACTCGAGAAGCTACACCGGGGAGCTGTTTTTT. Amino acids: CASSYSRSYTGELFF.

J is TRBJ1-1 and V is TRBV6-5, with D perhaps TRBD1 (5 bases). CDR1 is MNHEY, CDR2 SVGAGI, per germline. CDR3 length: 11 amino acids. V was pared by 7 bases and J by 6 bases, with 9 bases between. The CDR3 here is CASTRGSEAFF. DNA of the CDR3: TGTGCCAGCACAAGGGGATCTGAAGCTTTCTTT.

CDR3 DNA: TGTGCCAGTAGTAATTGGGGGCAGGGCGAGCAGTACTTC. The encoded protein is CASSNWGQGEQYF. V and J are TRBV19 and TRBJ2-7; possible D gene TRBD1, 6 bases. The CDR3 spans 13 residues. In germline, CDR1 is LNHDA, CDR2 SQIVND (reference sequence). The ends were cut back, 4 bases at V and 6 bases at J, with 13 bases in the middle.

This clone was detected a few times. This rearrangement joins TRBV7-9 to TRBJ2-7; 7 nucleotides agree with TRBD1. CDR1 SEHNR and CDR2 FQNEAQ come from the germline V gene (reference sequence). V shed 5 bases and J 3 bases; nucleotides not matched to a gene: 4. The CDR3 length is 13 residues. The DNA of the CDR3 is TGTGCCAGCAGCGACAGGGCTAACTACGAGCAGTACTTC. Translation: CASSDRANYEQYF.

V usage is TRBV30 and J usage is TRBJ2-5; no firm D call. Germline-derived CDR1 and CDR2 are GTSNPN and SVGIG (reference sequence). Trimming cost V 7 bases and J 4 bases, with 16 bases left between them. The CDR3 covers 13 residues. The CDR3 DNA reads TGTGCCTCCATCGTTGCTGCCGGAGAGACCCAGTACTTC. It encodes CASIVAAGETQYF. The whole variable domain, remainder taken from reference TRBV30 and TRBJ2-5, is SQTIHQWPATLVQPVGSPLSLECTVEGTSNPNLYWYRQAAGRGLQLLFYSVGIGQISSEVPQNLSASRPQDRQFILSSKKLLLSDSGFYLCASIVAAGETQYFGPGTRLLVL.

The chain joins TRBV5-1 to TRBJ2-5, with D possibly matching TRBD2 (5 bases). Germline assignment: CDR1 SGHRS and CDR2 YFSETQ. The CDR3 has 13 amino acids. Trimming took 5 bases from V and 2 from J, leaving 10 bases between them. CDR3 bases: TGCGCCAGCAGTGAGGGCAGGCAAGAGACCCAGTACTTC. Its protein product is CASSEGRQETQYF.

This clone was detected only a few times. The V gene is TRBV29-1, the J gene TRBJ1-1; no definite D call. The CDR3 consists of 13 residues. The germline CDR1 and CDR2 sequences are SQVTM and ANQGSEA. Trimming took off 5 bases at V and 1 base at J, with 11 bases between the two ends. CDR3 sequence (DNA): TGCAGCGTTAGTATTGCGAGGAACACTGAAGCTTTCTTT. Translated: CSVSIARNTEAFF.

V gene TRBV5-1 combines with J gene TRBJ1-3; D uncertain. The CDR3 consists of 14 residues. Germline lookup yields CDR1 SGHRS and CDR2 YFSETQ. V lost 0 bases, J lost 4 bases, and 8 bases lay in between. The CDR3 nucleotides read TGCGCCAGCAGCTTGGCTGGGAGGGGAAACACCATATATTTT. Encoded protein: CASSLAGRGNTIYF.